These 22 T cell receptor beta chains originate from one sample sequenced in a study of T-cell reconstitution after alpha-beta-depleted transplantation in children. The TCRbeta library was prepared with unique molecular identifiers. TCRdb recomputed calls from the PCR reads with MiXCR, one row per CDR3 protein. The profile covers some 600,000 distinct CDR3 sequences, with 10% to 15% appearing a single time and over 2% taken by the ten largest. The material sequenced was PBMCs, mostly from graft donor cells, taken 360 days after TCRalphabeta/CD19-depleted stem cell transplant. These receptors all stem from a male patient between 10 and 17 years old who had a stem cell transplant for acute myeloid leukemia, so the T cells may come from the graft donor.

This chain connects TRBV20-1 to TRBJ2-7, with unresolved D. Trimming stripped 6 bases from V and 7 bases from J, with 19 bases between. This CDR3 contains 13 residues. CDR1 is DFQATT and CDR2 is SNEGSKA in the germline V gene (reference sequence). The CDR3, as DNA: TGCAGTGCCCCACCGGTTAACCAGGTAGAGCAGTACTTC. Its protein is CSAPPVNQVEQYF.

At least ten counts were recorded for this clonotype. This sequence joins TRBV5-1 and TRBJ2-3, with 10 positions matching TRBD2. This CDR3 is built from 15 residues. V shed 4 bases and J 2 bases; nucleotides not matched to a gene: 4. Germline V lookup: CDR1 SGHRS, CDR2 YFSETQ. The chain's CDR3 is CASSLLAGDTDTQYF. CDR3 nucleotides: TGCGCCAGCAGCCTCCTAGCGGGGGACACAGATACGCAGTATTTT.

The chain is built from TRBV4-2 and TRBJ2-3, with 11 bases aligning to TRBD2. This CDR3 is built from 18 residues. CDR1 and CDR2 from the germline V gene are LGHNA and YNFKEQ. V lost 4 bases and J lost 3; bases outside the gene matches: 12. The DNA of the CDR3 is TGTGCCAGCAGCCGGTCGGGTAGCGGGAGGGCCCCGACAGATACGCAGTATTTT. This encodes CASSRSGSGRAPTDTQYF.

This clonotype was seen ten or more times. J is TRBJ1-6 and V is TRBV7-2; 7 positions agree with TRBD1. Germline V gene sequence: CDR1 SGHTA, CDR2 FQGNSA. The CDR3 totals 16 residues. V was clipped by 2 bases and J by 6 bases; unmatched bases: 7. The CDR3 sequence is CASSLKSDRVNSPLHF. The CDR3, as DNA: TGTGCCAGCAGCTTAAAGAGTGACAGGGTTAATTCACCCCTCCACTTT.

The sample holds a few counts of this clonotype. The CDR3: CASSSSGLAGRFLANNEQFF. DNA of the CDR3: TGTGCCAGCAGCTCCTCAGGACTAGCGGGAAGATTTTTGGCGAACAATGAGCAGTTCTTC. J is TRBJ2-1 and V is TRBV7-8; 12 positions agree with TRBD2. The CDR3 sequence is 20 residues long. Trimming removed 4 bases from V and 5 bases from J; junction bases left unmatched: 18. Germline V gives CDR1 SGHVS, CDR2 FQNEAQ. The full variable domain, its missing parts supplied by reference TRBV7-8 and TRBJ2-1, is GAGVSQSPRYKVAKRGQDVALRCDPISGHVSLFWYQQALGQGPEFLTYFQNEAQLDKSGLPSDRFFAERPEGSVSTLKIQRTQQEDSAVYLCASSSSGLAGRFLANNEQFFGPGTRLTVL.

A few counts support this clonotype. This chain joins TRBV7-3 and TRBJ2-1, with 10 bases aligning to TRBD1. The CDR3 length is 16 residues. The V segment lost 5 bases and the J segment 8 bases; nucleotides outside the gene matches: 12. Germline V gene lookup returns CDR1 SGHTA and CDR2 FQGTGA. CDR3 in DNA: TGTGCCAGCAGCCTAGTCGGGACAGGGGCCATTGATGAGCAGTTCTTC. Translated, it gives CASSLVGTGAIDEQFF. Full variable domain (rest looked up from reference TRBV7-3 and TRBJ2-1): GAGVSQTPSNKVTEKGKYVELRCDPISGHTALYWYRQSLGQGPEFLIYFQGTGAADDSGLPNDRFFAVRPEGSVSTLKIQRTERGDSAVYLCASSLVGTGAIDEQFFGPGTRLTVL.

This clonotype was counted ten times or more. The rearrangement links TRBV20-1 to TRBJ2-3; weak D call: TRBD2 (6 bases). The CDR3 covers 14 residues. CDR1 is DFQATT and CDR2 is SNEGSKA in the germline V gene (reference sequence). V was clipped by 6 bases and J by 0 bases, with 13 bases between them. The DNA for the CDR3 is TGCAGTGCCCGGGGACTGACCAGCACAGATACGCAGTATTTT. Encoded protein: CSARGLTSTDTQYF.

The V gene is TRBV27, the J gene TRBJ1-4; 9 bases map to TRBD1. Germline values: CDR1 MNHEY, CDR2 SMNVEV (reference sequence). Trimming took 4 bases from V and 0 from J; bases not matched to a gene: 0. The CDR3 extends over 15 amino acids. CDR3 sequence: CASSWTGATNEKLFF. The CDR3 DNA reads TGTGCCAGCAGTTGGACAGGGGCAACTAATGAAAAACTGTTTTTT.

This clonotype was counted many times. The V and J genes are TRBV29-1 and TRBJ2-1; tentatively, D is TRBD1 (5 bases). From germline, CDR1 is SQVTM and CDR2 ANQGSEA. Trimming cost V 4 bases and J 4 bases, with 8 bases left between them. This CDR3 has 12 amino acids. CDR3 nucleotides: TGCAGCGTTGCACAGGTTTACAATGAGCAGTTCTTC. The encoded protein is CSVAQVYNEQFF.

This clonotype has at least ten counts. The chain couples TRBV5-4 to TRBJ2-6; TRBD2 matches at 9 bases. The length of the CDR3 is 18 residues. V was clipped by 4 bases and J by 2 bases; unmatched bases: 10. In germline, CDR1 is SGHNT, CDR2 YYREEE (reference sequence). CDR3 protein: CASSPGLARTTGANVLTF. DNA of the CDR3: TGTGCCAGCAGCCCTGGACTAGCGAGGACAACTGGGGCCAACGTCCTGACTTTC.

The sample holds many counts of this clonotype. V is TRBV20-1 and J is TRBJ2-7; 7 nucleotides agree with TRBD2. CDR1 and CDR2 (germline): DFQATT, SNEGSKA (reference sequence). This CDR3 has 12 residues. V was clipped by 6 bases and J by 2 bases; unmatched bases: 4. CDR3 DNA sequence: TGCAGTGCGGCTAGCGGTGCCTACGAGCAGTACTTC. Residues: CSAASGAYEQYF.

This chain links TRBV6-1 with TRBJ2-3; no definite D call. V was shortened by 7 bases and J by 0 bases, with 8 bases between the two germline ends. CDR1 MNHNS and CDR2 SASEGT come from the germline V gene. The CDR3 runs to 13 residues. The CDR3 loop reads CASTVGSTDTQYF. The CDR3 DNA reads TGTGCCAGCACCGTAGGAAGCACAGATACGCAGTATTTT.

With regard to this clonotype: An end of the junction does not agree with germline; a read error may underlie this. The V gene is TRBV4-2, the J gene TRBJ2-1, with 7 positions matching TRBD2. CDR3 length: 19 residues. The germline CDR1 and CDR2 sequences are LGHNA and YNFKEQ. CDR3 sequence: CASTQGLGVGVSSYNEQFF. CDR3 DNA sequence: TGTGCCAGCACCCAAGGACTAGGAGTCGGGGTGAGCTCCTACAATGAGCAGTTCTTC.

This clonotype was seen at least ten times. The V call is TRBV4-2, the J call TRBJ1-2; weak D call: TRBD1 (5 bases). The germline V gene encodes CDR1 LGHNA and CDR2 YNFKEQ. The CDR3 is 17 amino acids. V was pared by 0 bases and J by 8 bases, with 22 bases between. Here the CDR3 reads CASSQEGKQNLYRGYTF. The CDR3 DNA sequence: TGTGCCAGCAGCCAAGAGGGAAAACAGAATTTATACAGGGGCTACACCTTC.

V and J are TRBV7-9 and TRBJ2-1, with D maybe TRBD2 (5 bases). CDR3 length: 12 amino acids. The V gene's germline CDR1 is SEHNR and CDR2 FQNEAQ (reference sequence). The ends were cut back, 2 bases at V and 12 bases at J, with 11 bases in the middle. CDR3 DNA: TGTGCCAGCAGCTTACCGGGGTTCAGGCAGTTCTTC. Translated: CASSLPGFRQFF.

The chain uses TRBV7-8 and TRBJ1-5; 7 nucleotides line up with TRBD1. The ends lost 5 bases at V and 9 bases at J; junction bases unmatched: 10. CDR1 is SGHVS, CDR2 FQNEAQ, per germline. CDR3 length: 14 amino acids. This chain's CDR3 is CASSETGRGWPQHF. The CDR3 coding sequence is TGTGCCAGCAGCGAGACAGGGCGGGGGTGGCCCCAGCATTTT.

V is TRBV7-8 and J is TRBJ1-5; D is perhaps TRBD1 (6 bases). Germline loops: CDR1 SGHVS, CDR2 FQNEAQ. The CDR3 covers 16 residues. Trimming removed 2 bases from V and 0 bases from J, with 11 bases in between. The DNA of the CDR3 is TGTGCCAGCAGCTTAAGGACAGCTTCTAGCAATCAGCCCCAGCATTTT. It codes for CASSLRTASSNQPQHF.

This clonotype was counted a few times. The chain couples TRBV7-8 to TRBJ2-1, with TRBD1 identical over 9 bases. Germline V gives CDR1 SGHVS, CDR2 FQNEAQ. J lost 7 bases, V lost 2 bases, and 6 bases had no gene match. The CDR3 is made up of 15 amino acids. The CDR3 DNA sequence: TGTGCCAGCAGCTTACTACAGGGGGCGCCTAATGAGCAGTTCTTC. It encodes CASSLLQGAPNEQFF. The full variable domain, its missing parts supplied by reference TRBV7-8 and TRBJ2-1, is GAGVSQSPRYKVAKRGQDVALRCDPISGHVSLFWYQQALGQGPEFLTYFQNEAQLDKSGLPSDRFFAERPEGSVSTLKIQRTQQEDSAVYLCASSLLQGAPNEQFFGPGTRLTVL.

The chain links TRBV7-9 to TRBJ2-7; a weak D match, TRBD2 (5 bases). This CDR3 contains 14 residues. Germline CDR1 is SEHNR and CDR2 is FQNEAQ (reference sequence). V dropped 1 base and J dropped 2 bases, with 9 bases sitting between them. The CDR3 nucleotides are TGTGCCAGCAGCTTAGGGACTCCCCCCTACGAGCAGTACTTC. This translates into CASSLGTPPYEQYF. The entire variable domain, with the rest obtained from reference TRBV7-9 and TRBJ2-7, is as follows: DTGVSQNPRHKITKRGQNVTFRCDPISEHNRLYWYRQTLGQGPEFLTYFQNEAQLEKSRLLSDRFSAERPKGSFSTLEIQRTEQGDSAMYLCASSLGTPPYEQYFGPGTRLTVT.

This sequence joins TRBV7-2 and TRBJ2-7; TRBD2 aligns across 11 bases. The CDR3 spans 14 residues. Germline V lookup: CDR1 SGHTA, CDR2 FQGNSA. The V gene end was trimmed by 4 bases and the J gene end by 6 bases; junction bases not matched to a gene: 5. The CDR3 protein is CASSSGLAAFEQYF. As DNA, the CDR3 is TGTGCCAGCAGCTCGGGACTAGCGGCCTTCGAGCAGTACTTC. Supplemented by reference TRBV7-2 and TRBJ2-7, the full variable domain reads GAGVSQSPSNKVTEKGKDVELRCDPISGHTALYWYRQSLGQGLEFLIYFQGNSAPDKSGLPSDRFSAERTGGSVSTLTIQRTQQEDSAVYLCASSSGLAAFEQYFGPGTRLTVT.

The V gene is TRBV20-1, the J gene TRBJ2-7; unclear D gene. Germline CDR1 reads DFQATT; CDR2 reads SNEGSKA (reference sequence). Trimming took 0 bases from V and 2 from J, leaving 11 bases between them. The CDR3 length is 14 residues. This CDR3 reads CSARDGGSPYEQYF. In DNA, the CDR3 is TGCAGTGCTAGAGATGGCGGTTCTCCCTACGAGCAGTACTTC.

This chain uses TRBV7-2 with TRBJ2-5; D gene unclear. The V gene lost 3 bases and the J gene lost 3 bases, with 5 bases spanning the gap. Germline V gives CDR1 SGHTA, CDR2 FQGNSA. The CDR3 spans 12 residues. This CDR3 reads CASSFQEETQYF. The CDR3 DNA reads TGTGCCAGCAGCTTCCAAGAAGAGACCCAGTACTTC.